This T cell receptor beta chain is drawn from a study of blood T cell repertoires in COVID-19. Overall study: The United States, Italy and Spain provided the acute and convalescent COVID-19 samples. Sources were T cells, B-cell-depleted T cells, or PBMCs; the material itself was cDNA or gDNA.

Authors' analysis steps: Amplification of reference gene primers provided the estimated nucleated cell counts. Produced via immunoSEQ multiplex PCR; TCRdb's table is partial and in-frame only. V, J and clone size are taken as reported in that table, and D and trimming were inferred from the DNA itself. The data show some 170,000 clones, with about 90% seen just once and 1% to 1.5% held by the top ten. V lost 5 bases to trimming and J lost 3 bases; unmatched junction nucleotides: 5. CDR3 length equals 15 residues. Germline values: CDR1 SGHVS, CDR2 FQNEAQ. Study members were between roughly 18 and 89 years old and lived in some 22 US regions.

V and J are TRBV7-8 and TRBJ2-7; TRBD2 matches 12 bases. The clonotype was recovered from a human donor with acute COVID-19. The donor label of this sample is uncertain. Sequenced input: PBMCs or T cells enriched from blood (not recorded which). The chain's CDR3 is CASSAGLAGIYEQYF. In nucleotides, the CDR3 is TGTGCCAGCAGCGCCGGACTAGCGGGGATCTACGAGCAGTACTTC.